The 14 T cell receptor beta chains given below trace back to one sample, sequenced in a study of blood T cell repertoires in COVID-19. Assay used: immunoSEQ multiplex PCR; TCRdb lists only in-frame clones, some missing. The table includes some 390,000 clones, about 89% detected once. The sequenced sample consisted of peripheral blood. The receptors derive from a woman between 55 and 75 years old with COVID-19, enrolled during active disease.

The V call is TRBV5-1, the J call TRBJ2-3, with TRBD1 identical over 8 bases. Germline V gene data show CDR1 as SGHRS and CDR2 as YFSETQ. The CDR3 extends over 15 amino acids. V gave up 2 bases and J gave up 1 base; unmatched junction bases: 3. This CDR3 reads CASSLPGQGTDTQYF. In DNA form, the CDR3 reads TGCGCCAGCAGCTTACCGGGACAGGGCACAGATACGCAGTATTTT.

The genes are TRBV27 and TRBJ2-1; 11 nucleotides agree with TRBD1. The germline CDR1 and CDR2 sequences are MNHEY and SMNVEV (reference sequence). V lost 7 bases and J lost 4; bases outside the gene matches: 6. The CDR3 runs to 15 residues. The CDR3 is CASTSDRGLYNEQFF. CDR3 nucleotides: TGTGCCAGCACCTCGGACAGGGGGCTTTACAATGAGCAGTTCTTC.

V gene TRBV5-3 combines with J gene TRBJ2-1, with 8 bases that match TRBD2. TRBV5-3 is an open reading frame whose function is uncertain. There are 15 residues in the CDR3. J gave up 4 bases and V 3 bases, and 6 bases lay outside the gene matches. In nucleotides, the CDR3 is TGTGCCAGAAGCTCGGGCGGGGGGAAGTACAATGAGCAGTTCTTC. This gives the protein CARSSGGGKYNEQFF.

The chain combines TRBV19 with TRBJ2-5; D perhaps matches TRBD2 (5 bases). The CDR3 covers 12 residues. V lost 5 bases, J lost 7 bases, and 11 bases lay in between. Germline V gene lookup returns CDR1 LNHDA and CDR2 SQIVND (reference sequence). This chain's CDR3 is CASSPHGGTQYF. The CDR3 region has the DNA TGTGCCAGTAGTCCCCATGGAGGGACCCAGTACTTC.

This chain uses TRBV4-1 with TRBJ1-5; 8 bases align to TRBD1. J lost 3 bases, V lost 0 bases, and 10 bases had no gene match. The CDR3 has 18 residues. Germline V CDR1 and CDR2: MGHRA, YSYEKL. CDR3 amino acids: CASSQDVPGGRVNQPQHF. The CDR3 nucleotides read TGCGCCAGCAGCCAAGACGTTCCAGGGGGCCGCGTCAATCAGCCCCAGCATTTT.

This chain connects TRBV3-1 (or the pseudogene TRBV3-2) to TRBJ1-6; no firm D call. The germline V gene has CDR1 LGHDT and CDR2 YNNKEL (reference sequence). V lost 3 bases, J lost 8 bases, and 8 bases lay in between. The CDR3 is made up of 13 amino acids. CDR3 sequence reads: CASSHNRDSPLHF. In DNA, the CDR3 is TGTGCCAGCAGCCATAATCGGGATTCACCCCTCCACTTT.

The rearrangement uses TRBV4-2 and TRBJ2-2; TRBD1 is a possible D gene (5 bases). Germline V gives CDR1 LGHNA, CDR2 YNFKEQ. This CDR3 region has 16 residues. The germline V and J ends were trimmed by 2 bases and 1 base, with 11 bases remaining between them. CDR3 DNA: TGTGCCAGCAGCCAAAGGGAACAGGTGAACACCGGGGAGCTGTTTTTT. Residues: CASSQREQVNTGELFF.

The rearrangement uses TRBV6-5 and TRBJ1-4, with D maybe TRBD1 (5 bases). The CDR3 extends over 13 amino acids. Germline loops: CDR1 MNHEY, CDR2 SVGAGI. V lost 8 bases and J 8 bases, leaving 15 bases between the germline ends. The CDR3 bases are TGTGCCAGCGGGGGGACGATTAGGGAAAAACTGTTTTTT. Residues: CASGGTIREKLFF.

This chain uses TRBV28 with TRBJ1-5, with a possible D match to TRBD1 (6 bases). Looked up from germline, CDR1 is MDHEN and CDR2 is SYDVKM. Trimming took 6 bases from V and 9 from J, leaving 12 bases between them. This CDR3 contains 12 residues. The CDR3 protein is CASSLGGLPQHF. The CDR3 nucleotides read TGTGCCAGCAGCCTCGGGGGGCTGCCCCAGCATTTT.

This rearrangement joins TRBV3-1 (or the pseudogene TRBV3-2) to TRBJ1-1, with TRBD1 identical over 9 bases. The CDR3 has 14 residues. The germline gives CDR1 LGHDT, CDR2 YNNKEL (reference sequence). V gave up 1 base and J gave up 3 bases; unmatched junction bases: 0. CDR3 protein: CASSQGDRDTEAFF. The CDR3 coding sequence is TGTGCCAGCAGCCAAGGGGACAGGGACACTGAAGCTTTCTTT.

This chain connects TRBV7-3 to TRBJ2-1; 9 nucleotides align to TRBD1. This CDR3 is 11 amino acids long. Germline V lookup: CDR1 SGHTA, CDR2 FQGTGA. Trimming at V came to 5 bases and at J to 12 bases, leaving 2 bases not matched to a gene. This CDR3 reads CASSQGQGQFF. CDR3 sequence (DNA): TGTGCCAGCAGCCAGGGACAGGGGCAGTTCTTC.

The chain employs TRBV5-4 and TRBJ2-5; TRBD2 might be the D (5 bases). V was cut by 1 base and J by 4 bases, with 8 bases left in between. This CDR3 has 13 residues. Germline V gene sequence: CDR1 SGHNT, CDR2 YYREEE (reference sequence). The DNA of the CDR3 is TGTGCCAGCAGCTTGATGGCGGGAGAGACCCAGTACTTC. Encoded protein: CASSLMAGETQYF.

On this clone itself: Other DNA sequences of this sample code for an identical CDR3. The V call is TRBV19, the J call TRBJ1-6; 7 positions agree with TRBD1. V was pared by 6 bases and J by 9 bases, with 8 bases of the junction left unmatched. The CDR3 totals 14 residues. Per germline, CDR1 LNHDA and CDR2 SQIVND (reference sequence). The CDR3 DNA reads TGTGCCAGTAGCTTCGACAGGGTCGGTTCACCCCTCCACTTT. The encoded protein is CASSFDRVGSPLHF.

The chain recombines TRBV4-1 with TRBJ2-1; D might be TRBD1 (6 bases). V lost 9 bases, J lost 7 bases, and 25 bases lay in between. This CDR3 is 16 amino acids long. Germline CDR1 is MGHRA and CDR2 is YSYEKL. CDR3 region: CASTPGVSRNLNEQFF. The CDR3 DNA is TGCGCCAGTACGCCAGGGGTAAGCCGAAATCTAAATGAGCAGTTCTTC.